This TCR beta chain was sequenced during a study of blood T cell repertoires in COVID-19. Study-wide context: Spain, Italy and the United States supplied samples that represented acute and convalescent COVID-19.

Authors' data handling: Reference gene primer amplification yielded estimated nucleated cell counts. Assay used: immunoSEQ multiplex PCR; TCRdb lists only in-frame clones, some missing. Clone size and V and J calls were adopted from that table, with D and trimming inferred from the DNA. The sample records approximately 290,000 clones, around 89% being singletons. This CDR3 contains 14 residues. The germline V gene encodes CDR1 SGHKS and CDR2 YYEKEE (reference sequence). V was pared by 7 bases and J by 5 bases, with 6 bases of the junction left unmatched. V is TRBV5-5 and J is TRBJ2-2, with 9 positions matching TRBD1. The clonotype comes from a woman aged 55-69 years with acute or convalescent COVID-19. Sequencing was carried out using peripheral blood. CDR3 residues: CASGGQGWTGELFF. CDR3 coding DNA: TGTGCCAGCGGGGGACAGGGATGGACCGGGGAGCTGTTTTTT. Drawing the rest from reference TRBV5-5 and TRBJ2-2, the complete variable domain is DAGVTQSPTHLIKTRGQQVTLRCSPISGHKSVSWYQQVLGQGPQFIFQYYEKEERGRGNFPDRFSARQFPNYSSELNVNALLLGDSALYLCASGGQGWTGELFFGEGSRLTVL.